The rows below give T cell receptor beta chains drawn from one sample of a study of cytomegalovirus exposure and HLA in healthy donors. Profiling relied on immunoSEQ multiplex PCR, and the TCRdb table lists in-frame clones only, not all of them. The sample has some 210,000 clones, about three quarters seen once. Sequenced: PBMCs. These receptors all stem from a woman in her thirties in good health and CMV-seropositive. Each CDR3 is given without its conserved first and last residue.

CDR3 length	V gene	J gene	CDR3 protein
12	TRBV27	TRBJ2-3	ASQRQGWADTQY
14	TRBV9	TRBJ2-1	ASSARGTGSYNEQF
13	TRBV28	TRBJ1-2	ASSLRQGYYYGYT
11	TRBV6-5	TRBJ1-6	ASRLDRGSPLH
13	TRBV18	TRBJ2-5	ASSPPGRGEETQY
14	TRBV7-8	TRBJ1-5	ASSLGGSRGVQPQH
13	TRBV1	TRBJ2-5	TSSGTSGTTETQY
10	TRBV7-2	TRBJ2-3	ASSLGAGTQY
13	TRBV6-4	TRBJ1-2	ASKPDRGDRYGYT
14	TRBV5-1	TRBJ2-5	ASSLEPSGPKETQY
12	TRBV19	TRBJ2-7	ASSIQQGRYEQY
13	TRBV5-1	TRBJ2-1	ASSAGRRSYNEQF
11	TRBV29-1	TRBJ1-1	SVHPRGNTEAF